These T cell receptor beta chains were read from a single sample in a study of T cell responses to AZD1222 COVID-19 vaccine. TCRdb keeps only in-frame clones here, not all; method: immunoSEQ multiplex PCR. The sample shows tens of thousands of clones, around 80% of them seen only once. The source was peripheral blood, collected 28 days after the second AZD1222 dose. The source of these receptors is an adult who received the AZD1222 COVID-19 vaccine. Each CDR3 is given with its conserved first and last residue.

TRBJ2-7 TRBV5-1 CASSYATGAREQYF
TRBJ2-7 TRBV15 CATSRAGTSADEQYF
TRBJ2-7 TRBV7-8 CASSGGQGIVEQYF
TRBJ2-3 TRBV29-1 CSQTGYTDTQYF
TRBJ2-5 TRBV12-3/TRBV12-4 CASSFGQRDQYF
TRBJ2-1 TRBV7-8 CASRSHFRTSTYNEQFF
TRBJ1-4 TRBV18 CASSGDPGRVEKLFF
TRBJ2-1 TRBV30 CAWSQRTEQFF
TRBJ1-3 TRBV18 CASSPPGGPWALGNTIYF
TRBJ2-7 TRBV29-1 CSVLGGLEQYF
TRBJ2-1 TRBV28 CASSFGGKDFGQFF
TRBJ2-7 TRBV28 CASSSRTGRGEQYF
TRBJ1-1 TRBV6-5 CASRQNTEAFF
TRBJ1-6 TRBV5-6 CASSVGTGGRSPLHF
TRBJ2-3 TRBV5-1 CASSLYSGATDTQYF
TRBJ2-5 TRBV6-5 CASSYPRSPSETQYF
TRBJ2-1 TRBV7-9 CASSKDRGPTGNEQFF
TRBJ1-1 TRBV20-1 CSASRNSGYTEAFF
TRBJ1-4 TRBV28 CATGTAKRNEKLFF
TRBJ2-1 TRBV24-1 CATSDPPSNEQFF
TRBJ2-1 TRBV12-3/TRBV12-4 CASSLDGPEQFF
TRBJ2-7 TRBV30 CAWKEATYEQYF
TRBJ2-5 TRBV2 CASSVGQVDETQYF
TRBJ2-7 TRBV9 CASSPPGDRGEQYF
TRBJ2-7 TRBV27 CASSLVGQVPYEQYF
TRBJ1-2 TRBV4-3 CASSQWGTGLLYGYTF
TRBJ2-7 TRBV5-6 CASSSETGTSKRERWEQYF
TRBJ1-2 TRBV5-1 CASSPDIGGYTF
TRBJ1-1 TRBV28 CATEPGHANTEAFF
TRBJ2-1 TRBV28 CASTRGWGNNEQFF
TRBJ1-2 TRBV24-1 CATSDFNSNYGYTF
TRBJ2-3 TRBV6-1 CASSEWGGLASTDTQYF
TRBJ2-3 TRBV15 CATSRDLREILTDTQYF
TRBJ2-3 TRBV6-2/TRBV6-3 CASSPGQGTTDTQYF
TRBJ2-2 TRBV11-3 CASSPTSGVNTGELFF
TRBJ2-7 TRBV7-2 CASSFRQGGYEQYF
TRBJ2-1 TRBV24-1 CATSDRRTGGSYNEQFF
TRBJ1-4 TRBV7-2 CASSLAGTPGEKLFF
TRBJ2-2 TRBV11-2 CASSPGTSTGELFF
TRBJ1-4 TRBV20-1 CSARYGEKLFF
TRBJ1-1 TRBV27 CASSLWGSGGTEAFF
TRBJ1-3 TRBV19 CASTAGSGNTIYF
TRBJ2-1 TRBV9 CASSVAVGASGEQFF
TRBJ2-1 TRBV5-6 CASSESPGHVYNEQFF
TRBJ2-5 TRBV3-1/TRBV3-2 CASSPSAGGEETQYF
TRBJ1-3 TRBV27 CASSFSRHRFEFGNTIYF
TRBJ2-7 TRBV4-2 CASSQDLGVWVEQYF